This T cell receptor (beta chain) was sequenced in a study of Graves' ophthalmopathy and Graves' hyperthyroidism. Study details: The term stable hyperthyroidism indicated an absence of ophthalmopathy within 18 months of follow-up. The study's findings and limits: The model flagged ophthalmopathy progression at over 60% sensitivity and 72% to 75% specificity.

This clonotype was seen only a few times. Its antigen is undetermined. The CDR3 length is 14 residues. J lost 6 bases, V lost 1 base, and 5 bases had no gene match. Germline V lookup: CDR1 MNHEY, CDR2 SMNVEV (reference sequence). From RNA, the CDR3 regions of TCR beta chains were amplified and sequenced. HTBI primers served in a first-round RT-PCR, which a second-round multiplex PCR followed. One entry per CDR3 protein results from TCRdb running MiXCR on the multiplex PCR reads. Of over a million distinct CDR3 sequences detected, roughly 35% appear once; the ten largest clones hold more than 9.5%. Among the hyperthyroidism patients, all were newly diagnosed, aged 18 to 65, with under 2 months' duration. None of the included patients had other autoimmune diseases, uncontrolled infections, pregnancy or lactation, as these led to exclusion.

The chain combines TRBV27 with TRBJ1-2; 7 nucleotides line up with TRBD1. The sequence derives from an adult man with Graves' hyperthyroidism. The sample comprised peripheral blood or thyroid tissue (not recorded which). The CDR3 spells CASSLYPGGNGYTF. The CDR3 DNA sequence: TGTGCCAGCAGTTTATATCCAGGGGGGAATGGCTACACCTTC.